Included here is one T cell receptor (beta chain) sequence, with context. As yet, its antigen is unknown. The data derive from a study of CD4 T cells in relation to SARS-CoV-2 and coronaviruses. Generated by immunoSEQ multiplex PCR, the TCRdb table keeps only in-frame clones and is missing some. Here the sample spans about 23,000 clones, more than 65% being singletons. The unexposed donors gave CD4+ T cells in about 2010-2018, prior to COVID-19. CD4+ T cells were isolated from the cells after more than nine days of culture. Broader study findings: Crossreactivity was assessed only for spike protein, not other viral proteins.

The CDR3 consists of 14 residues. Sequences were obtained from CD4+ T cells from PBMCs, cultured in vitro. This chain links TRBV12-2 with TRBJ1-4. TRBV12-2 is a pseudogene segment. The clonotype was recovered from a human donor in good health. CDR3 coding DNA: TGTGCAAGTCGGTCCGGGACCGCAAATGAAAAACTGTTTTTT. Translating it yields CASRSGTANEKLFF.